The entry below describes one TCR beta chain. This entry belongs to a study of T cell changes during pregnancy in multiple sclerosis. The CDR3 runs 17 residues. Germline loops: CDR1 MDHEN, CDR2 SYDVKM. The germline V and J ends were trimmed by 6 bases and 2 bases, with 19 bases remaining between them. TCRdb's table, derived via immunoSEQ multiplex PCR, lists solely in-frame clones and lacks some. This sample carries 35,000 to 50,000 clones, 80% to 95% of them seen once, and the ten largest clones take roughly 0.67%. Sequencing was performed on CD4+ T cells from peripheral blood mononuclear cells, taken in the first trimester of pregnancy. V usage is TRBV28 and J usage is TRBJ2-2, with D possibly matching TRBD2 (6 bases). The TCR sequence derives from a female donor with multiple sclerosis, enrolled in a pregnancy study. The CDR3 spells CASSPLGAGTNTGELFF. As DNA, the CDR3 is TGTGCCAGCAGCCCCCTTGGTGCGGGAACCAACACCGGGGAGCTGTTTTTT.